This T cell receptor beta chain emerged from a study of blood T cell repertoires in COVID-19. The CDR3 contains 13 residues. Per germline, CDR1 MGHDK and CDR2 SYGVNS. V shed 4 bases and J shed 7 bases, with 13 bases lying between them. The protocol was immunoSEQ multiplex PCR, while the TCRdb copy is restricted to in-frame clones and leaves out a portion. This sample has roughly 220,000 clones, with 90% found just once. J is TRBJ1-1 and V is TRBV25-1; D gene ambiguous. The sample taken for sequencing was PBMCs or T cells enriched from blood (not recorded which). The source is a man aged 30 to 45 who had been exposed to COVID-19. CDR3 DNA sequence: TGTGCCAGCAGTGTAACGCCGGGGAGTGAAGCTTTCTTT. This gives the protein CASSVTPGSEAFF.